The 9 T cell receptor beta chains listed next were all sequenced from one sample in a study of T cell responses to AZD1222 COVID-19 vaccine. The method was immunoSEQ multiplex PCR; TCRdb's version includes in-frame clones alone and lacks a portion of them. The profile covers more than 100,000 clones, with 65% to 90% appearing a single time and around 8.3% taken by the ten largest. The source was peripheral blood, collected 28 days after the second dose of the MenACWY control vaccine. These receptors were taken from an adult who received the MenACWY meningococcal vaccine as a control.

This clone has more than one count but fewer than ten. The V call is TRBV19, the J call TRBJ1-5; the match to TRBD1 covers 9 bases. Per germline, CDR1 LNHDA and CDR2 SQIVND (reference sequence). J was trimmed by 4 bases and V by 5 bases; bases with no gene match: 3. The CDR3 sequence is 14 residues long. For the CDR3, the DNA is TGTGCCAGTAGTTCGACAGGGGGAAATCAGCCCCAGCATTTT. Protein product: CASSSTGGNQPQHF.

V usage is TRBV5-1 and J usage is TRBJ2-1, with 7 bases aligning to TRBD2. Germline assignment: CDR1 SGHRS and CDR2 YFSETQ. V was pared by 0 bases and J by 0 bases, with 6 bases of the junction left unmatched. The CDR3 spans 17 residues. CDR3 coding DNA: TGCGCCAGCAGCTTGGGAGCGGGATTGAGCTCCTACAATGAGCAGTTCTTC. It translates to CASSLGAGLSSYNEQFF.

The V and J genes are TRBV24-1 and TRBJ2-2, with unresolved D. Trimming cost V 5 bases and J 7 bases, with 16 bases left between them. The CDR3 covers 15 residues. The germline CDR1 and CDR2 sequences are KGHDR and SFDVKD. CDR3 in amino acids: CATSAPIPGDGELFF. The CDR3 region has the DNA TGTGCCACCAGTGCACCCATTCCCGGAGACGGGGAGCTGTTTTTT.

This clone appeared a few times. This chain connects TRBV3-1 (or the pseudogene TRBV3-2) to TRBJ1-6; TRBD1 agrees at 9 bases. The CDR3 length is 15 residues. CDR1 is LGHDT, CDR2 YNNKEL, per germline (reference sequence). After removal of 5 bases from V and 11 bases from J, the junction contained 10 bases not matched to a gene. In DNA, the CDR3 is TGTGCCAGCAGCAGCCTGGGACAGGGAAAGACACCCCTCCACTTT. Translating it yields CASSSLGQGKTPLHF.

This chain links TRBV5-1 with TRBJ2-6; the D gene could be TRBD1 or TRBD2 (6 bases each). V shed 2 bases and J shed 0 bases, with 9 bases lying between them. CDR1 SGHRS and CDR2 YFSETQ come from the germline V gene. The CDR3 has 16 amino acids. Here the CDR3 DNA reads TGCGCCAGCAGCTTAGGGGGGAGCTCTGGGGCCAACGTCCTGACTTTC. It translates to CASSLGGSSGANVLTF. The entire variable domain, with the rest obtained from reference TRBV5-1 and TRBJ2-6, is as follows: KAGVTQTPRYLIKTRGQQVTLSCSPISGHRSVSWYQQTPGQGLQFLFEYFSETQRNKGNFPGRFSGRQFSNSRSEMNVSTLELGDSALYLCASSLGGSSGANVLTFGAGSRLTVL.

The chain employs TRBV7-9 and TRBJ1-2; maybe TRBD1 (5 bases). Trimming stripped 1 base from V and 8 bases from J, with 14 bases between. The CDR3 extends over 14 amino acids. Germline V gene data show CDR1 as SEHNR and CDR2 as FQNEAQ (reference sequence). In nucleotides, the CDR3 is TGTGCCAGCAGCTTAGAGACGGCCCGGGGGGGCTACACCTTC. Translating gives CASSLETARGGYTF.

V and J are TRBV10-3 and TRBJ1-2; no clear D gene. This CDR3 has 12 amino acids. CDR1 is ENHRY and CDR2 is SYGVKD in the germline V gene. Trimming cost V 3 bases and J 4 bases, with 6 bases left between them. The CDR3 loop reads CAISDDRYGYTF. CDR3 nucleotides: TGTGCCATCAGTGATGATCGCTATGGCTACACCTTC.

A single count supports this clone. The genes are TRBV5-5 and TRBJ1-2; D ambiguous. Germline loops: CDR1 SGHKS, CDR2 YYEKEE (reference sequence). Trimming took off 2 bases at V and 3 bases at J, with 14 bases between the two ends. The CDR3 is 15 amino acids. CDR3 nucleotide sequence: TGTGCCAGCAGCTTTGAGGGTCAGGCGCACTATGGCTACACCTTC. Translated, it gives CASSFEGQAHYGYTF.

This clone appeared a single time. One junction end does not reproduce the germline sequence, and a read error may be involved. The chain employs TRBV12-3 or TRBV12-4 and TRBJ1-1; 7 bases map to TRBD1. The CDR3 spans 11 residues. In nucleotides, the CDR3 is TGTGCCAGCACCTTACTTTCTCAGGGGGTCTTT. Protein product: CASTLLSQGVF.